Below, 8 T cell receptor beta chains from the same sample are listed, as sequenced in a study of blood T cell dynamics during melanoma immunotherapy. The data were produced by immunoSEQ multiplex PCR, yet TCRdb's version contains in-frame clones alone and is incomplete. Here the sample spans around 10,000 clones, over 80% being singletons. Time point here: pre-treatment baseline. Sequenced here: blood, sampled from a patient treated with checkpoint blockade. The receptor source for this set is a human donor with melanoma.

The CDR3 coding sequence is TGTGCCAGCAGCTCCCCAGGGGTTGTTAGGGGGGCCAACGTCCTGACTTTC. Its translation is CASSSPGVVRGANVLTF. The genes are TRBV7-2 and TRBJ2-6, with a tentative D call TRBD1 (6 bases). V dropped 4 bases and J dropped 4 bases, with 17 bases sitting between them. The CDR3 runs to 17 residues. CDR1 is SGHTA, CDR2 FQGNSA, per germline. Variable domain in full (rest from reference TRBV7-2 and TRBJ2-6): GAGVSQSPSNKVTEKGKDVELRCDPISGHTALYWYRQSLGQGLEFLIYFQGNSAPDKSGLPSDRFSAERTGGSVSTLTIQRTQQEDSAVYLCASSSPGVVRGANVLTFGAGSRLTVL.

This rearrangement joins TRBV7-8 to TRBJ2-1; 14 nucleotides agree with TRBD2. Looked up from germline, CDR1 is SGHVS and CDR2 is FQNEAQ. The trim removed 2 bases at V and 7 bases at J, leaving 13 bases unmatched. The CDR3 extends over 19 amino acids. The CDR3 reads CASSLSGTSGSRRENEQFF. The CDR3 nucleotides are TGTGCCAGCAGCTTAAGTGGGACTAGCGGGAGCCGGCGCGAGAATGAGCAGTTCTTC. The entire variable domain, with the rest obtained from reference TRBV7-8 and TRBJ2-1, is as follows: GAGVSQSPRYKVAKRGQDVALRCDPISGHVSLFWYQQALGQGPEFLTYFQNEAQLDKSGLPSDRFFAERPEGSVSTLKIQRTQQEDSAVYLCASSLSGTSGSRRENEQFFGPGTRLTVL.

The chain is built from TRBV2 and TRBJ2-3; a possible D gene is TRBD1 (6 bases). This CDR3 is built from 15 residues. Germline CDR1 and CDR2: SNHLY and FYNNEI. V shed 6 bases and J shed 0 bases, with 13 bases lying between them. The CDR3 DNA reads as TGTGCCAGCAGAGGACAGCCCACTAGCACAGATACGCAGTATTTT. The encoded protein is CASRGQPTSTDTQYF.

This clone was seen a single time. The V call is TRBV19, the J call TRBJ2-5, with D possibly being TRBD1 (7 bases). V lost 10 bases to trimming and J lost 4 bases, with 19 bases between them. Germline CDR1 is LNHDA and CDR2 is SQIVND (reference sequence). CDR3 length equals 14 residues. In nucleotides, the CDR3 is TGTGCCACCAATCAGGGGGTGGGAGGAGAGACCCAGTACTTC. Amino acid sequence: CATNQGVGGETQYF.

This clone was counted only a few times. The rearrangement uses TRBV5-1 and TRBJ1-1; D may be TRBD1 (6 bases). The germline V gene has CDR1 SGHRS and CDR2 YFSETQ. Trimming removed 6 bases at V and 0 bases at J, with 15 bases between. This CDR3 contains 15 residues. CDR3 bases: TGCGCCAGCACCATTTCGACAGGAATGAACACTGAAGCTTTCTTT. This gives the protein CASTISTGMNTEAFF.

This chain links TRBV18 with TRBJ2-5; TRBD1 matches at 10 bases. In germline, CDR1 is KGHSH, CDR2 LQKENI. The CDR3 has 15 amino acids. V was pared by 1 base and J by 4 bases, with 3 bases of the junction left unmatched. In DNA, the CDR3 is TGTGCCAGCTCACCACAACGGGACAGGGGAGAGACCCAGTACTTC. Its protein is CASSPQRDRGETQYF.

The J gene is TRBJ1-6, the V gene TRBV7-2; D is undetermined. With 1 base removed from V and 10 bases from J, the gap between germline ends came to 14 bases. The germline V gene has CDR1 SGHTA and CDR2 FQGNSA. There are 15 residues in the CDR3. This CDR3 is CASSLVGKAGSPLHF. The CDR3 DNA sequence: TGTGCCAGCAGCTTAGTAGGCAAGGCGGGATCACCCCTCCACTTT.

This chain links TRBV19 with TRBJ1-1, with D possibly matching TRBD1 (5 bases). The CDR3 runs to 16 residues. V dropped 7 bases and J dropped 1 base, with 19 bases sitting between them. CDR1 and CDR2 from the germline V gene are LNHDA and SQIVND (reference sequence). Written as DNA, the CDR3 is TGTGCCAGTACCCACCGGGACCCCGTGAGGAACACTGAAGCTTTCTTT. Translated: CASTHRDPVRNTEAFF. The whole variable domain, remainder taken from reference TRBV19 and TRBJ1-1, is DGGITQSPKYLFRKEGQNVTLSCEQNLNHDAMYWYRQDPGQGLRLIYYSQIVNDFQKGDIAEGYSVSREKKESFPLTVTSAQKNPTAFYLCASTHRDPVRNTEAFFGQGTRLTVV.